Shown below are 30 T cell receptor beta chains from a single sample sequenced in a study of blood T cell repertoires in COVID-19 (dated by TCRdb to 2019 to 2021). Library prep was done by the immunoSEQ multiplex PCR assay. TCRdb's version of the immuneACCESS table is confined to in-frame rearrangements and falls short of the full clone set. An unresolved V gene accounts for under half of the shortfall where checked; the remainder is of unknown origin. In all, the sample holds 200,000 to 300,000 clones, and around 87% of those were seen once. The top ten hold around 5% of the sample. The specimen sequenced was peripheral blood. The receptors stem from a woman aged 55-70 years with COVID-19, enrolled during active disease.

In DNA, the CDR3 is TGTGCCAGCAGGGAGGGAACTAATGAAAAACTGTTTTTT. This codes for CASREGTNEKLFF. The chain joins TRBV28 to TRBJ1-4; D is unclear. From germline, CDR1 is MDHEN and CDR2 SYDVKM. Between the trimmed V and J ends, which lost 6 bases and 1 base, there was a span of 6 bases. The CDR3 consists of 13 residues. Looking up the rest from reference TRBV28 and TRBJ1-4 gives the full variable domain: DVKVTQSSRYLVKRTGEKVFLECVQDMDHENMFWYRQDPGLGLRLIYFSYDVKMKEKGDIPEGYSVSREKKERFSLILESASTNQTSMYLCASREGTNEKLFFGSGTQLSVL.

The chain recombines TRBV10-3 with TRBJ2-7, with 9 bases that match TRBD1. CDR3 size: 12 residues. V shed 10 bases, J shed 3 bases, and the junction held 4 bases outside the gene matches. Germline lookup yields CDR1 ENHRY and CDR2 SYGVKD. CDR3 bases: TGTGCCACCGAGACAGGGGGCTACGAGCAGTACTTC. This codes for CATETGGYEQYF.

This clone was counted a single time. V gene TRBV4-1 combines with J gene TRBJ2-3; tentative D call: TRBD2 (6 bases). The CDR3 has 16 residues. V lost 0 bases to trimming and J lost 0 bases, with 10 bases between them. The germline CDR1 and CDR2 sequences are MGHRA and YSYEKL. The CDR3 coding sequence is TGCGCCAGCAGCCAAGATAGGCTAGCGAGCACAGATACGCAGTATTTT. Its protein product is CASSQDRLASTDTQYF.

The chain couples TRBV10-3 to TRBJ1-1, with a tentative D call TRBD1 (5 bases). The CDR3 extends over 13 amino acids. The germline gives CDR1 ENHRY, CDR2 SYGVKD. Trimming cost V 3 bases and J 1 base, with 6 bases left between them. CDR3 bases: TGTGCCATCAGTGACAGGGCGAACACTGAAGCTTTCTTT. Translation: CAISDRANTEAFF.

In DNA form, the CDR3 reads TGTGCCAGCAGCCTTCGGACAGGGGGCTACACCTTC. Translation gives CASSLRTGGYTF. The chain links TRBV28 to TRBJ1-2; TRBD1 aligns across 8 bases. CDR1 and CDR2 (germline): MDHEN, SYDVKM. This CDR3 has 12 amino acids. After removal of 6 bases from V and 8 bases from J, the junction contained 5 bases not matched to a gene.

The CDR3 loop reads CASRKGPNTGELFF. The CDR3 bases are TGTGCCAGCAGAAAGGGGCCAAACACCGGGGAGCTGTTTTTT. The rearrangement links TRBV7-2 to TRBJ2-2, with D possibly being TRBD1 (5 bases). V was shortened by 6 bases and J by 2 bases, with 10 bases between the two germline ends. This CDR3 region has 14 residues. Germline V CDR1 and CDR2: SGHTA, FQGNSA.

This clone was picked up one time. The chain carries TRBV10-3 and TRBJ1-5; D gene ambiguous. Germline values: CDR1 ENHRY, CDR2 SYGVKD. Trimming cost V 4 bases and J 7 bases, with 11 bases left between them. The CDR3 length is 13 residues. CDR3 DNA sequence: TGTGCCATCAGTGGGGTCGGGGTACAGCCCCAGCATTTT. Its translation is CAISGVGVQPQHF.

This clone was detected once. The rearrangement uses TRBV30 and TRBJ1-1; 10 bases match TRBD1. The CDR3 has 12 residues. Looked up from germline, CDR1 is GTSNPN and CDR2 is SVGIG (reference sequence). With V trimmed by 7 bases and J by 6 bases, 5 bases remained unmatched. The CDR3 is CASDRGFAEAFF. CDR3 bases: TGTGCCTCGGACAGGGGGTTCGCTGAAGCTTTCTTT.

This chain joins TRBV7-6 and TRBJ1-3; D is uncertain. Trimming removed 1 base from V and 1 base from J, with 14 bases in between. CDR1 SGHVS and CDR2 FNYEAQ come from the germline V gene. The CDR3 loop spans 17 amino acids. The CDR3 here is CASSLVRIGSSGNTIYF. DNA for the CDR3: TGTGCCAGCAGCTTAGTGAGGATTGGGAGTTCTGGAAACACCATATATTTT.

The gene calls are TRBV5-5 and TRBJ1-2, with 9 bases matching TRBD1. The V and J ends lost 0 bases and 2 bases, in that order; junction bases with no gene match: 2. Germline V gene lookup returns CDR1 SGHKS and CDR2 YYEKEE (reference sequence). CDR3 size: 15 residues. The CDR3 sequence is CASSLEGQGNYGYTF. CDR3 bases: TGTGCCAGCAGCTTGGAGGGACAGGGAAACTATGGCTACACCTTC.

V usage is TRBV5-1 and J usage is TRBJ2-7; 11 nucleotides agree with TRBD1. This CDR3 has 15 amino acids. Unmatched junction bases numbered 4, after V lost 2 bases and J lost 3 bases. Germline V gene data show CDR1 as SGHRS and CDR2 as YFSETQ. CDR3 residues: CASSFLGQGGYEQYF. The CDR3 DNA reads as TGCGCCAGCAGCTTCTTGGGACAGGGGGGCTACGAGCAGTACTTC. Using reference TRBV5-1 and TRBJ2-7 for the parts outside the CDR3, the full variable domain is KAGVTQTPRYLIKTRGQQVTLSCSPISGHRSVSWYQQTPGQGLQFLFEYFSETQRNKGNFPGRFSGRQFSNSRSEMNVSTLELGDSALYLCASSFLGQGGYEQYFGPGTRLTVT.

The gene calls are TRBV30 and TRBJ1-5, with 8 bases fitting TRBD1. The trim removed 2 bases at V and 6 bases at J, leaving 3 bases unmatched. The germline V gene has CDR1 GTSNPN and CDR2 SVGIG (reference sequence). The CDR3 length is 13 residues. The CDR3 DNA sequence: TGTGCCTGGAGTCAGGGGGCGATTCAGCCCCAGCATTTT. Amino acids: CAWSQGAIQPQHF.

V usage is TRBV4-3 and J usage is TRBJ2-3, with a weak D call TRBD2 (5 bases). CDR1 and CDR2 (germline): LGHNA, YSLEER. This CDR3 has 15 amino acids. V lost 0 bases and J 1 base, leaving 8 bases between the germline ends. In DNA form, the CDR3 reads TGCGCCAGCAGCCAAGATCGGACTCGCACAGATACGCAGTATTTT. It is translated as CASSQDRTRTDTQYF.

This clone has a single count. The rearrangement uses TRBV7-9 and TRBJ1-5, with TRBD1 identical over 9 bases. There are 14 residues in the CDR3. Unmatched junction bases numbered 3, after V lost 5 bases and J lost 4 bases. Germline V gene data show CDR1 as SEHNR and CDR2 as FQNEAQ (reference sequence). CDR3 coding DNA: TGTGCCAGCAGCGAGGACAGGGGAAATCAGCCCCAGCATTTT. This translates into CASSEDRGNQPQHF.

The chain joins TRBV11-1 to TRBJ2-3; 7 bases map to TRBD2. V shed 3 bases, J shed 2 bases, and the junction held 5 bases outside the gene matches. The CDR3 contains 15 residues. Germline V gene lookup returns CDR1 SGHAT and CDR2 FQDESV (reference sequence). The CDR3 nucleotides are TGTGCCAGCAGCTTCCCGGGGGACTACACAGATACGCAGTATTTT. It yields the protein CASSFPGDYTDTQYF.

The chain couples TRBV11-3 to TRBJ2-2; TRBD2 is a possible D gene (6 bases). Germline assignment: CDR1 SGHNT and CDR2 YENEEA. With 3 bases removed from V and 4 bases from J, the gap between germline ends came to 12 bases. The CDR3 runs to 15 residues. The CDR3 sequence is CASSLLRGGTGELFF. The CDR3 region has the DNA TGTGCCAGCAGCTTGCTTCGGGGAGGCACCGGGGAGCTGTTTTTT.

J is TRBJ2-5 and V is TRBV5-6; the D gene is possibly TRBD1 (5 bases). The germline V gene encodes CDR1 SGHDT and CDR2 YYEEEE. Trimming left V 4 bases short and J 3 bases short, with 19 bases between. This CDR3 spans 16 amino acids. The CDR3 loop is CASSPLGVAGKETQYF. CDR3 nucleotides: TGTGCCAGCAGCCCCCTGGGCGTTGCAGGGAAAGAGACCCAGTACTTC.

This clone occurred once. This rearrangement joins TRBV7-8 to TRBJ2-6; 8 nucleotides line up with TRBD1. CDR1 and CDR2 (germline): SGHVS, FQNEAQ. The CDR3 totals 18 residues. With V trimmed by 5 bases and J by 0 bases, 9 bases remained unmatched. CDR3 protein: CASSPDRGPISGANVLTF. DNA for the CDR3: TGTGCCAGCAGCCCCGACAGGGGCCCCATCTCTGGGGCCAACGTCCTGACTTTC.

Only one count was recorded for this clone. V and J are TRBV10-3 and TRBJ2-5; 11 bases are shared with TRBD2. The CDR3 consists of 15 residues. V gave up 3 bases and J gave up 7 bases; unmatched junction bases: 7. Germline assignment: CDR1 ENHRY and CDR2 SYGVKD. In DNA, the CDR3 is TGTGCCATCAGTGACACTAGCGGGAGTAGTTGGACCCAGTACTTC. It translates to CAISDTSGSSWTQYF.

The rearrangement links TRBV28 to TRBJ2-2; 9 nucleotides match TRBD1. V lost 6 bases, J lost 5 bases, and 7 bases stayed unmatched. The V gene's germline CDR1 is MDHEN and CDR2 SYDVKM. This CDR3 spans 15 amino acids. The CDR3 DNA follows: TGTGCCAGCAGCAGACCGACAGGGGGGACCGGGGAGCTGTTTTTT. Its protein product is CASSRPTGGTGELFF.

The chain uses TRBV3-1 (or the pseudogene TRBV3-2) and TRBJ2-7; 9 nucleotides align to TRBD1. The germline V gene encodes CDR1 LGHDT and CDR2 YNNKEL (reference sequence). The CDR3 length is 15 residues. After removal of 1 base from V and 6 bases from J, the junction contained 7 bases not matched to a gene. CDR3 in amino acids: CASSQVAQGAIEQYF. The CDR3 nucleotides read TGTGCCAGCAGCCAAGTTGCACAGGGGGCCATCGAGCAGTACTTC.

The chain employs TRBV28 and TRBJ1-4; 9 bases align to TRBD1. The V gene's germline CDR1 is MDHEN and CDR2 SYDVKM. There are 14 residues in the CDR3. V shed 6 bases, J shed 7 bases, and the junction held 6 bases outside the gene matches. As DNA, the CDR3 is TGTGCCAGCAGCACAACAGGGGGCCTTGAAAAACTGTTTTTT. It translates to CASSTTGGLEKLFF.

V gene TRBV27 combines with J gene TRBJ1-2; weak D call: TRBD1 (6 bases). CDR1 MNHEY and CDR2 SMNVEV come from the germline V gene (reference sequence). V was pared by 4 bases and J by 4 bases, with 10 bases between. This CDR3 has 13 amino acids. Here the CDR3 reads CASSSGVSYGYTF. CDR3 DNA sequence: TGTGCCAGCAGTTCAGGGGTGAGCTATGGCTACACCTTC.

V usage is TRBV12-3 or TRBV12-4 and J usage is TRBJ1-2, with D maybe TRBD1 (5 bases). V lost 2 bases, J lost 2 bases, and 6 bases lay in between. The CDR3 loop spans 13 amino acids. Here the CDR3 DNA reads TGTGCCAGCAGTTTACGGACAAACTATGGCTACACCTTC. Its protein is CASSLRTNYGYTF.

The V gene is TRBV3-1 (or the pseudogene TRBV3-2), the J gene TRBJ1-3; 8 nucleotides agree with TRBD1. V lost 0 bases, J lost 2 bases, and 9 bases stayed unmatched. CDR1 LGHDT and CDR2 YNNKEL come from the germline V gene (reference sequence). The CDR3 runs to 18 residues. The CDR3 region is CASSQETPTGAAGNTIYF. The CDR3 DNA reads TGTGCCAGCAGCCAAGAGACCCCGACAGGGGCCGCTGGAAACACCATATATTTT.

This clone was seen only once. V usage is TRBV12-3 or TRBV12-4 and J usage is TRBJ2-1; no reliable D call. V shed 3 bases and J shed 6 bases, with 9 bases lying between them. The CDR3 is 13 amino acids. This chain's CDR3 is CASSFSDSNEQFF. Written as DNA, the CDR3 is TGTGCCAGCAGTTTCTCAGATTCCAATGAGCAGTTCTTC.

The V call is TRBV7-6, the J call TRBJ2-3, with 8 bases that match TRBD2. The CDR3 totals 19 residues. The V segment lost 2 bases and the J segment 3 bases; nucleotides outside the gene matches: 16. Germline CDR1 reads SGHVS; CDR2 reads FNYEAQ. This chain's CDR3 is CASSLFGASGSWGTDTQYF. CDR3 nucleotide sequence: TGTGCCAGCAGCTTATTCGGGGCAAGCGGGAGCTGGGGTACAGATACGCAGTATTTT.

The gene calls are TRBV11-2 and TRBJ2-1; 8 bases fit TRBD2. Trimming cost V 5 bases and J 3 bases; bases outside gene matches: 9. Germline CDR1 reads SGHAT; CDR2 reads FQNNGV. CDR3 length equals 16 residues. The DNA of the CDR3 is TGTGCCAGCAGCCCCTTGGCGGGAGGTCACTACAATGAGCAGTTCTTC. The encoded protein is CASSPLAGGHYNEQFF.

The V call is TRBV5-1, the J call TRBJ1-2; tentatively, D is TRBD1 (6 bases). The CDR3 is 15 amino acids. Trimming removed 4 bases from V and 0 bases from J, with 13 bases in between. Looked up from germline, CDR1 is SGHRS and CDR2 is YFSETQ. Written as DNA, the CDR3 is TGCGCCAGCAGCAGTTCCGGGACATCTAACTATGGCTACACCTTC. Amino acids: CASSSSGTSNYGYTF.

The J gene is TRBJ2-1, the V gene TRBV5-1; D possibly corresponds to TRBD1 (5 bases). The CDR3 has 14 residues. With 4 bases removed from V and 3 bases from J, the gap between germline ends came to 11 bases. Germline V gene sequence: CDR1 SGHRS, CDR2 YFSETQ. CDR3 amino acids: CASSTDSYYNEQFF. DNA of the CDR3: TGCGCCAGCAGCACCGACAGCTACTACAATGAGCAGTTCTTC.